The clone carrying this T cell receptor (beta chain) appeared many times. The data were obtained in a study of T cells in Graves' hyperthyroidism and ophthalmopathy. Using RNA transcripts as the source, TCR beta CDR3 regions were amplified. With the HTBI primer set, the TCR CDR3 went through a first round of RT-PCR. TCRdb used MiXCR to reprocess the multiplex PCR reads, holding one entry per CDR3 protein. This sample has about 200,000 distinct CDR3 sequences, with roughly 17% found just once. Absent ophthalmopathy progression within 18 months defined stable Graves' hyperthyroidism. Patients were aged 18 to 65, had disease duration under 2 months, and had newly diagnosed hyperthyroidism. Not enrolled were patients with uncontrolled infection, other autoimmune disease, pregnancy or lactation. The sample comprised blood. The source is a woman between 50 and 59 years old with Graves' hyperthyroidism.

The CDR3 nucleotides read TGTGCCAGCAGCTTAGCAGGGAGGGGGGGGTTAGCCTACAATGAGCAGTTCTTC. Translating it yields CASSLAGRGGLAYNEQFF. The V and J genes are TRBV7-9 and TRBJ2-1, with D perhaps TRBD2 (7 bases). Per the germline V gene, CDR1 is SEHNR and CDR2 is FQNEAQ (reference sequence). CDR3 length: 18 residues. Trimming stripped 0 bases from V and 2 bases from J, with 17 bases between.